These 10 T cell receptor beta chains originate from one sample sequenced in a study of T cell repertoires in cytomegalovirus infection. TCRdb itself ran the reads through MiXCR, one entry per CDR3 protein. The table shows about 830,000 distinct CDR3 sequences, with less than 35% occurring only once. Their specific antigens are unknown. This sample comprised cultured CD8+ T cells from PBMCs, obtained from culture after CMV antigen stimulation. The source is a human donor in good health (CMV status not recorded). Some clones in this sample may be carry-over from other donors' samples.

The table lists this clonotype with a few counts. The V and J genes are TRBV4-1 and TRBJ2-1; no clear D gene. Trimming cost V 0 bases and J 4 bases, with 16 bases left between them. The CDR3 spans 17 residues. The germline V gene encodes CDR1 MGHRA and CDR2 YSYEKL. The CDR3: CASSQDLATDAYNEQFF. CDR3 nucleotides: TGCGCCAGCAGCCAAGACCTGGCCACGGACGCTTACAATGAGCAGTTCTTC.

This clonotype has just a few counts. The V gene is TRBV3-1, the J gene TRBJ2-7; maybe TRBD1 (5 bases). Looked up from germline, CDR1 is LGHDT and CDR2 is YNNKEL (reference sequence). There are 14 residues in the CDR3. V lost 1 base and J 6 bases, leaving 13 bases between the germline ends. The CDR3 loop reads CASSQAQGYAEQYF. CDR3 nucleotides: TGTGCCAGCAGCCAAGCGCAGGGATATGCCGAGCAGTACTTC.

As DNA, the CDR3 is TGCGCCAGCAGCCAAGAAAGGACAGGCACCTATGGCTACACCTTC. This sequence encodes CASSQERTGTYGYTF. The V call is TRBV4-3, the J call TRBJ1-2, with 7 positions matching TRBD1. CDR1 LGHNA and CDR2 YSLEER come from the germline V gene. Trimming at V came to 0 bases and at J to 4 bases, leaving 5 bases not matched to a gene. The CDR3 is made up of 15 amino acids.

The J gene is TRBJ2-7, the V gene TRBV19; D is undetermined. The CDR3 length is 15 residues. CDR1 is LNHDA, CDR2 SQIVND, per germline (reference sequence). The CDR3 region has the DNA TGCGCGAAACCCGCCGATACTTGGACGGGCCTAGAGCAGTACGTC. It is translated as CAKPADTWTGLEQYV.

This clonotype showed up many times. CDR3 amino acids: CASSLEGFLANTGELFF. CDR3 nucleotides: TGTGCCAGCAGCTTAGAAGGTTTCCTGGCGAACACCGGGGAGCTGTTTTTT. The chain is built from TRBV7-9 and TRBJ2-2; D remains ambiguous. V lost 1 base and J 0 bases, leaving 12 bases between the germline ends. There are 17 residues in the CDR3. The germline V gene encodes CDR1 SEHNR and CDR2 FQNEAQ (reference sequence).

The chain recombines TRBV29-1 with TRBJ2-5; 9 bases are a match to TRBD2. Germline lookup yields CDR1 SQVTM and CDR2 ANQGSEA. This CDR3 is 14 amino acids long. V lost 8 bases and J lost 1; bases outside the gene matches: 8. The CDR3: CSFLAGRVQETQYF. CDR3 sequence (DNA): TGCAGCTTCCTAGCGGGACGGGTCCAAGAGACCCAGTACTTC. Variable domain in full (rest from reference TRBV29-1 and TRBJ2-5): SAVISQKPSRDICQRGTSLTIQCQVDSQVTMMFWYRQQPGQSLTLIATANQGSEATYESGFVIDKFPISRPNLTFSTLTVSNMSPEDSSIYLCSFLAGRVQETQYFGPGTRLLVL.

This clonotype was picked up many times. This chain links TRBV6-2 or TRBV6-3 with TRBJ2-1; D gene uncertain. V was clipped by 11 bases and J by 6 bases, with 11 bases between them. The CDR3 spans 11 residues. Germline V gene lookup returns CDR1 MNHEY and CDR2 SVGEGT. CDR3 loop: CAVYGPNEQFF. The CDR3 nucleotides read TGTGCCGTCTATGGCCCCAATGAGCAGTTCTTC.

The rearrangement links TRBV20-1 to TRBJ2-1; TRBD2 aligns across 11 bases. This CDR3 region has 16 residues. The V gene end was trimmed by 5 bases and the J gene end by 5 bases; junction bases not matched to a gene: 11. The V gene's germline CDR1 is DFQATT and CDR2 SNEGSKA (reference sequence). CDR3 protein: CSAPPGISGGDNEQFF. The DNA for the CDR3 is TGCAGTGCTCCACCGGGGATTAGCGGGGGGGACAATGAGCAGTTCTTC.

CDR3 amino acids: CASSAGTIGEQYV. The DNA of the CDR3 is TGTGCCAGCAGCGCCGGGACTATAGGCGAGCAGTACGTC. The chain is built from TRBV9 and TRBJ2-7; the match to TRBD2 covers 7 bases. With V trimmed by 3 bases and J by 6 bases, 6 bases remained unmatched. Germline values: CDR1 SGDLS, CDR2 YYNGEE. CDR3 length: 13 residues.

This chain's CDR3 is CASSPRGGTGQNEQFF. The CDR3 DNA reads as TGTGCCAGCAGCCCCAGGGGGGGGACAGGGCAGAATGAGCAGTTCTTC. The chain has TRBV14 and TRBJ2-1; TRBD1 matches at 9 bases. CDR3 length: 16 residues. V was clipped by 4 bases and J by 7 bases; unmatched bases: 11. Germline V gives CDR1 SGHDN, CDR2 FVKESK.